This T cell receptor beta chain comes out of a study of cytomegalovirus exposure and HLA in healthy donors. The wider study: Among the approximately 400 donors who were genotyped, about 80% fell in the genetic ancestry cluster that is associated with self-reported Caucasian donors. Study observations and caveats: Available immune exposure information covered CMV serostatus only.

The CDR3 has 14 amino acids. J lost 2 bases, V lost 4 bases, and 2 bases had no gene match. Per the germline V gene, CDR1 is SGDLS and CDR2 is YYNGEE. Concerning this clone: Antigen specificity is unknown.

The PCR used 60 Vbeta and 13 Jbeta primers. Assay: immunoSEQ multiplex PCR; the TCRdb copy retains only in-frame clones and omits some. The sample yields over 100,000 clones, roughly 65% seen once. J is TRBJ2-3 and V is TRBV9; 9 bases line up with TRBD2. The TCR sequence derives from a man aged 35-49 years in good health and CMV-seropositive. The sequencing sample was made of PBMCs. CDR3: CASSLAGITDTQYF. DNA for the CDR3: TGTGCCAGCAGCCTAGCGGGGATCACAGATACGCAGTATTTT.